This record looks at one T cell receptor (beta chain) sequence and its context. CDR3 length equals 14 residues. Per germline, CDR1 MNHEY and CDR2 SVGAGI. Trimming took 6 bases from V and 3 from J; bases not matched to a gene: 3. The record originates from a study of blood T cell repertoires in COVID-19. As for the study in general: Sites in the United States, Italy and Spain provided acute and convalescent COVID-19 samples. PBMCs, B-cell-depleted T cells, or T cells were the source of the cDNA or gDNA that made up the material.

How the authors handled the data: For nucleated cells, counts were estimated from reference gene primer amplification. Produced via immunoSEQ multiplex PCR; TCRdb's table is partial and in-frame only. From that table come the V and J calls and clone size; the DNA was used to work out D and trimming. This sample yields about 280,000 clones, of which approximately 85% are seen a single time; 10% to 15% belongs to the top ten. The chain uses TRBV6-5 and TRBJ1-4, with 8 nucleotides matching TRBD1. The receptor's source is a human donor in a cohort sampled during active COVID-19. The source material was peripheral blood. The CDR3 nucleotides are TGTGCCAGCAGCACAGGGGGTGCTAATGAAAAACTGTTTTTT. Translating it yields CASSTGGANEKLFF.